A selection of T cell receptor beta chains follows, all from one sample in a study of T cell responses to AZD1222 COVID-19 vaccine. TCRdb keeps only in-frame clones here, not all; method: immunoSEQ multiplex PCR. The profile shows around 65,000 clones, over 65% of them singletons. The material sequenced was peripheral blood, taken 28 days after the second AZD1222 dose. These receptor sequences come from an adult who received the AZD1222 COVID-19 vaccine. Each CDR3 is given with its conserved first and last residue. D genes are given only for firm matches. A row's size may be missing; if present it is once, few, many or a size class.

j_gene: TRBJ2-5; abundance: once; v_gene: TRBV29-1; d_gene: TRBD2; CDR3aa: CSVTGGETQYF; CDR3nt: TGCAGCGTGACGGGAGGAGAGACCCAGTACTTC
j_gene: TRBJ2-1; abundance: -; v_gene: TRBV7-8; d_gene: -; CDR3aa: CASSREDEQFF; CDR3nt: TGTGCCAGCAGCCGCGAGGATGAGCAGTTCTTC
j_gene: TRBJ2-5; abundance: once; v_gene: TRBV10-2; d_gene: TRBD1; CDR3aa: CASSEPGTVQETQYF; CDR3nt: TGCGCCAGCAGTGAGCCTGGGACAGTCCAAGAGACCCAGTACTTC
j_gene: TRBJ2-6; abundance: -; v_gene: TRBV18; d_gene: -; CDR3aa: CASSPVGLSGANVLTF; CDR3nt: TGTGCCAGCTCACCTGTGGGGCTCTCTGGGGCCAACGTCCTGACTTTC
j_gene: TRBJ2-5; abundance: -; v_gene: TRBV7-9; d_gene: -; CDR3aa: CASSQDIQETQYF; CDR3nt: TGTGCCAGCAGCCAGGACATCCAAGAGACCCAGTACTTC
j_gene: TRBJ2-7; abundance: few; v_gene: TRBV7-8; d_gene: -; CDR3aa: CASSSQGGKYEQYF; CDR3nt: TGTGCCAGCAGCTCACAAGGGGGAAAGTACGAGCAGTACTTC
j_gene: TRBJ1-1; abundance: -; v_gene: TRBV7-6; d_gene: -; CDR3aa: CASSPQALGEHTEAFF; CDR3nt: TGTGCCAGCAGCCCCCAGGCGTTGGGTGAGCACACTGAAGCTTTCTTT
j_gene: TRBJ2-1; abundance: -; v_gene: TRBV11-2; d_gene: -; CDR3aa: CASSWDRGDEQFF; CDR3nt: TGTGCCAGCAGCTGGGATCGCGGAGATGAGCAGTTCTTC
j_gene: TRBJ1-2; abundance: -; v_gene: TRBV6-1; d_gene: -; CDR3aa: CASSKADKAGSGYTF; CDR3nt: TGTGCCAGCAGTAAAGCCGACAAGGCGGGGAGCGGCTACACCTTC
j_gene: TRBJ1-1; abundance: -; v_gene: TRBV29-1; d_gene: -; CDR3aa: CSVELVGVVSAFF; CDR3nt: TGCAGCGTTGAATTGGTGGGCGTAGTGTCAGCTTTCTTT
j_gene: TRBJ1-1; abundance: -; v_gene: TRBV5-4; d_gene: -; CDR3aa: CASSPRMNTEAFF; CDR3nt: TGTGCCAGCAGCCCTAGGATGAACACTGAAGCTTTCTTT
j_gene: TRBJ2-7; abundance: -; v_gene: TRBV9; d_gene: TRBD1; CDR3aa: CASSVGQGTYEQYF; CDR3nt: TGTGCCAGCAGCGTAGGACAGGGGACCTACGAGCAGTACTTC
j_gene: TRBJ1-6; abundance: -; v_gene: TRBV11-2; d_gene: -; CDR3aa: CASTQAGAWSPLHF; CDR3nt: TGTGCCAGCACCCAAGCCGGGGCTTGGTCACCCCTCCACTTT
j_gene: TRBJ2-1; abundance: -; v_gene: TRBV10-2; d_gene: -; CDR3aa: CASTVGLPGEQFF; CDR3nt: TGCGCCAGCACTGTAGGTCTGCCCGGTGAGCAGTTCTTC
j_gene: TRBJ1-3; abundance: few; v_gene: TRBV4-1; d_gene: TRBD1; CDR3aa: CASSQDNGGQGYTIYF; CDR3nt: TGCGCCAGCAGCCAAGATAACGGGGGACAGGGGTACACCATATATTTT
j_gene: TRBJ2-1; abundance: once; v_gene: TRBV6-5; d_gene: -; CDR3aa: CASSQRPAYNEQFF; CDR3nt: TGTGCCAGCAGCCAGCGGCCCGCCTACAATGAGCAGTTCTTC
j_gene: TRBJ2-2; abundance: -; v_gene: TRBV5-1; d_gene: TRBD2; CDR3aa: CASTSSGGATGELFF; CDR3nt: TGCGCCAGCACCTCAAGCGGGGGGGCGACCGGGGAGCTGTTTTTT
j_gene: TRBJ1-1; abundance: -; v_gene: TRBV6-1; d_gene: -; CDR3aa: CASSELGRERTEAFF; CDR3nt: TGTGCCAGCAGTGAACTGGGCAGGGAGCGGACTGAAGCTTTCTTT
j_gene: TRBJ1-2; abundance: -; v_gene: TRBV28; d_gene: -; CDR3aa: CASSPSERTYGYTF; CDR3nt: TGTGCCAGCAGTCCCTCGGAAAGAACATATGGCTACACCTTC
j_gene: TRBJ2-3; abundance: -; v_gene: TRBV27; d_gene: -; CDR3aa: CASSRGGTDTQYF; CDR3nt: TGTGCCAGCAGCCGCGGGGGCACAGATACGCAGTATTTT
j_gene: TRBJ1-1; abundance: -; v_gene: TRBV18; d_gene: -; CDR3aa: CASSPGGEAFF; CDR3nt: TGTGCCAGCTCACCAGGGGGTGAAGCTTTCTTT
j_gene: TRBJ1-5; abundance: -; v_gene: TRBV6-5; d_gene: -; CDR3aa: CASSLSNSNQPQHF; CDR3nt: TGTGCCAGCAGCCTCAGTAATAGCAATCAGCCCCAGCATTTT
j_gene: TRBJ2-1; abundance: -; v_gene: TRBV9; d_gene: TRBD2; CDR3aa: CASSVGSGGGASSGNEQFF; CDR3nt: TGTGCCAGCAGCGTAGGGAGCGGCGGGGGGGCTTCTTCGGGCAATGAGCAGTTCTTC
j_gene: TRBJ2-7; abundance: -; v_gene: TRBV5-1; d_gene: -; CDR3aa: CASSFGTFNEQYF; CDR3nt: TGCGCCAGCAGCTTCGGGACTTTCAACGAGCAGTACTTC
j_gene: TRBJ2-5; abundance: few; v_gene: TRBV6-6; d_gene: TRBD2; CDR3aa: CASTQTSATQETQYF; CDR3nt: TGTGCCAGCACCCAGACTAGCGCGACCCAAGAGACCCAGTACTTC
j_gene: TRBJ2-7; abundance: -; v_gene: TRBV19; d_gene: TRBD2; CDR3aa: CASRDRGLAAYEQYF; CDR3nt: TGTGCCAGTAGAGACCGGGGACTAGCGGCCTACGAGCAGTACTTC
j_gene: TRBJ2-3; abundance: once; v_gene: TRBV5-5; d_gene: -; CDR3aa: CASSSAPGPQRDTQYF; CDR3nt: TGTGCCAGCAGCTCAGCACCGGGTCCCCAGAGGGATACGCAGTATTTT
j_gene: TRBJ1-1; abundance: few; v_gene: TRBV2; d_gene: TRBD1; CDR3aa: CASSETGVGTEAFF; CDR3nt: TGTGCCAGCAGTGAGACAGGGGTGGGAACTGAAGCTTTCTTT
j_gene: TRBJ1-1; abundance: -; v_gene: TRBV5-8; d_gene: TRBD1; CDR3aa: CASSLDLDRVSAEAFF; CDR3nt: TGTGCCAGCAGCTTGGACCTAGACAGGGTTAGCGCTGAAGCTTTCTTT
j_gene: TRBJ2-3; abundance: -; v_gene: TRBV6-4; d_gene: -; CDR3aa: CASSWGDTQYF; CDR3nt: TGTGCCAGCAGTTGGGGGGATACGCAGTATTTT
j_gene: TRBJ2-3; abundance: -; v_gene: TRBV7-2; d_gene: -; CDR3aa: CASSLPTDTQYF; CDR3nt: TGTGCCAGCAGCTTACCCACAGATACGCAGTATTTT
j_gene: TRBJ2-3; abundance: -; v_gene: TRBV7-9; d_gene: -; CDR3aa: CASIKGEGWADTQYF; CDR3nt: TGTGCCAGCATCAAAGGGGAAGGGTGGGCAGATACGCAGTATTTT
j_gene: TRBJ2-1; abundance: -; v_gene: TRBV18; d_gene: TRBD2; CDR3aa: CASSPLVVGAGGDNEQFF; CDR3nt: TGTGCCAGCTCACCACTGGTTGTGGGAGCGGGAGGCGACAATGAGCAGTTCTTC
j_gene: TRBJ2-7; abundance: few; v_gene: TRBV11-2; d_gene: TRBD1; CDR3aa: CASSWTGVAYEQYF; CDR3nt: TGTGCCAGCAGCTGGACAGGGGTTGCCTACGAGCAGTACTTC
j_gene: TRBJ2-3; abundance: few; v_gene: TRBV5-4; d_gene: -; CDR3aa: CASSFFGGGTDTQYF; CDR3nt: TGTGCCAGCAGCTTCTTCGGAGGGGGTACAGATACGCAGTATTTT
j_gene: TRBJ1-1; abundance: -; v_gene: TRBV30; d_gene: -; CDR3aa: CAQKQAQVTEAFF; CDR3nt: TGTGCCCAAAAACAGGCCCAGGTCACTGAAGCTTTCTTT
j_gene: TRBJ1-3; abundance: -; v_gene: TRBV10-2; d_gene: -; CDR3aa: CASSDRGNTIYF; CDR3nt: TGCGCCAGCAGTGACAGGGGAAACACCATATATTTT
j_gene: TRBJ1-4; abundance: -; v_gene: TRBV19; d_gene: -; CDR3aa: CASIFGEKLFF; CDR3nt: TGTGCCAGTATATTCGGGGAAAAACTGTTTTTT
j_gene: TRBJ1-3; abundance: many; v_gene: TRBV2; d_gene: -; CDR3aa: CATTESGNTIYF; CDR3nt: TGTGCCACAACAGAGTCTGGAAACACCATATATTTT
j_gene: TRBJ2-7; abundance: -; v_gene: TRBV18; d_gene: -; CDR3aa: CASSPREIYEQYF; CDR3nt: TGTGCCAGCTCACCACGGGAGATCTACGAGCAGTACTTC
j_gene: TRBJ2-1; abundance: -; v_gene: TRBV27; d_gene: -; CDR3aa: CASSLPGRNNEQFF; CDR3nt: TGTGCCAGCAGTTTACCGGGACGGAACAATGAGCAGTTCTTC
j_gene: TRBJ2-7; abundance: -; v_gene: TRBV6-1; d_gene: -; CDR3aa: CASSELDQYYEQYF; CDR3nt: TGTGCCAGCAGTGAACTCGACCAATACTACGAGCAGTACTTC
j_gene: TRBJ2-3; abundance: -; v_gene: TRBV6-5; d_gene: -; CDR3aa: CASRGGSTDTQYF; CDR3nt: TGTGCCAGCAGAGGAGGTAGCACAGATACGCAGTATTTT
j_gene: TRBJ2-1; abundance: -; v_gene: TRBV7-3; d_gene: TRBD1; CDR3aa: CASSSGTGNEQFF; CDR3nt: TGTGCCAGCAGCTCGGGGACAGGGAATGAGCAGTTCTTC
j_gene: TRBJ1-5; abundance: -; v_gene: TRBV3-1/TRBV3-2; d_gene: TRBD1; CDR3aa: CASSQDRTGMGGNQPQHF; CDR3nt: TGTGCCAGCAGCCAAGACCGGACAGGGATGGGGGGGAATCAGCCCCAGCATTTT